A selection of T cell receptor beta chains follows, all from one sample in a study of blood T cell repertoires in COVID-19. Profiled with immunoSEQ multiplex PCR; TCRdb holds only in-frame clones, not every one. The sample carries under 300,000 clones, just under 90% recorded once. What was sequenced was PBMCs or T cells enriched from blood (not recorded which). These receptors came from a woman aged 55 to 70 who had recovered from COVID-19. Each CDR3 is given with its conserved first and last residue. The D gene is left open where the match is weak. Some rows have no size entry. The others give once, few or many, or a class for an expanded clone.

j_call clone_size d_call v_call cdr3_nt cdr3_aa
TRBJ2-1 NA NA TRBV10-3 TGTGCCATCAGTGGGGACCGACAGGTAAATGGGGGTAATGAGCAGTTCTTC CAISGDRQVNGGNEQFF
TRBJ2-5 NA NA TRBV4-1 TGCGCCAGCAGCCACTACATCGGGGGAGCGATCGAGACCCAGTACTTC CASSHYIGGAIETQYF
TRBJ2-3 NA TRBD2 TRBV9 TGTGCCAGCAGCCCCCATCGTCTAGCGGGGGGCGATACGCAGTATTTT CASSPHRLAGGDTQYF
TRBJ1-2 NA NA TRBV28 TGTGCCAGCAGTCAGGGGCAGGTCGTCGGCTACACCTTC CASSQGQVVGYTF
TRBJ1-5 NA NA TRBV24-1 TGTGCCACCGGAAAGGCAGGTGATAATCAGCCCCAGCATTTT CATGKAGDNQPQHF
TRBJ1-1 NA NA TRBV5-1 TGCGCCAGCAGCTTGTGGGGCGCGACTGAAGCTTTCTTT CASSLWGATEAFF
TRBJ2-6 NA NA TRBV19 TGTGCCAGTAGTACGACAACCTCTGGGGCCAACGTCCTGACTTTC CASSTTTSGANVLTF
TRBJ1-1 NA NA TRBV5-6 TGTGCCAGCATAAAACAGGGTAGGGGAACTGAAGCTTTCTTT CASIKQGRGTEAFF
TRBJ2-1 NA NA TRBV24-1 TGTGCCACCAGTGATCCGAGGGGCACAGGGTATGAGCAGTTCTTC CATSDPRGTGYEQFF
TRBJ1-1 once TRBD1 TRBV24-1 TGTGCCACCAGTGACCCCAGGACAGGGACGGACACTGAAGCTTTCTTT CATSDPRTGTDTEAFF
TRBJ1-6 NA TRBD1 TRBV9 TGTGCCAGCAGCGTAGAGGGACAGCCAAATTCACCCCTCCACTTT CASSVEGQPNSPLHF
TRBJ2-1 NA NA TRBV12-5 TGTGCTAGTGGTTTTGGGGGCCCTTTGAACAATGAGCAGTTCTTC CASGFGGPLNNEQFF
TRBJ2-3 NA NA TRBV5-1 TGCGCCAGCAGCTTGGCCGGGTCTGGAGATACGCAGTATTTT CASSLAGSGDTQYF
TRBJ2-3 NA TRBD2 TRBV30 TGTGCCTCGGGACTAGCGGGAGTCGGAGATACGCAGTATTTT CASGLAGVGDTQYF
TRBJ1-1 NA NA TRBV27 TGTGCCAGCAGTTTCAGGGACACTGAAGCTTTCTTT CASSFRDTEAFF
TRBJ1-2 NA TRBD1 TRBV7-2 TGTGCCAGCAGCCGGGCCGGGACAGGGACCTATGGCTACACCTTC CASSRAGTGTYGYTF
TRBJ1-2 NA NA TRBV21-1 TGTGCCAGCAGCAAAGCATTGGGAGGGCCTCACTATGGCTACACCTTC CASSKALGGPHYGYTF
TRBJ2-1 once NA TRBV27 TGTGCCAGCAGACGCTCCGTTAGCTCCTACAATGAGCAGTTCTTC CASRRSVSSYNEQFF
TRBJ2-7 NA TRBD2 TRBV28 TGTGCCAGCAGTTTATTCCTAGCGGGAGTAGCGTCCTACGAGCAGTACTTC CASSLFLAGVASYEQYF
TRBJ2-7 NA NA TRBV21-1 TGTGCCAGCATCCAACCCGACCCCCTCTTGGTCGAGGGACAGGAGTACTTC CASIQPDPLLVEGQEYF
TRBJ2-1 NA TRBD1 TRBV11-2 TGTGCCAGCAGCACAAGGACAGGGGGCAATGAGCAGTTCTTC CASSTRTGGNEQFF
TRBJ1-5 NA NA TRBV28 TGTGCCAGCATCCGGCGGGACGGGAATCAGCCCCAGCATTTT CASIRRDGNQPQHF
TRBJ1-6 once TRBD1 TRBV2 TGTGCCAGCAGAACCGGGACAGGGGAAAAGTCACCCCTCCACTTT CASRTGTGEKSPLHF
TRBJ2-3 NA TRBD1 TRBV24-1 TGTGCCACCAGTGACCGAAACCGACAGGGGTTTGATACGCAGTATTTT CATSDRNRQGFDTQYF
TRBJ2-3 NA NA TRBV2 TGTGCCAGCAGTCCAAGCTTGACAGAAGATACGCAGTATTTT CASSPSLTEDTQYF
TRBJ2-1 NA TRBD2 TRBV4-1 TGCGCCAGCAGCCGGACTAGCGGGATCTACAATGAGCAGTTCTTC CASSRTSGIYNEQFF
TRBJ1-4 NA NA TRBV7-8 TGTGCCAGCAGCCAGGACATAAATGAAAAACTGTTTTTT CASSQDINEKLFF
TRBJ2-1 NA NA TRBV11-2 TGTGCCAGCAGCTTAAGTCGGGTTAGCGGCTACAATGAGCAGTTCTTC CASSLSRVSGYNEQFF
TRBJ1-6 NA NA TRBV12-3/TRBV12-4 TGTGCCAGCAGTAAATTAAATTCACCCCTCCACTTT CASSKLNSPLHF
TRBJ1-3 NA TRBD1 TRBV3-1/TRBV3-2 TGTGCCAGCAGCTCCGGACAGGGGCAGGACACCATATATTTT CASSSGQGQDTIYF
TRBJ2-3 few NA TRBV6-5 TGTGCCAGCGGCGGGCTAGATACGCAGTATTTT CASGGLDTQYF
TRBJ1-6 once NA TRBV19 TGTGCCAGTAGTGAGGCGGGGGGCAATTCACCCCTCCACTTT CASSEAGGNSPLHF
TRBJ1-6 NA NA TRBV10-3 TGTGCCATCAGTGAGACAGGAAATTCACCCCTCCACTTT CAISETGNSPLHF
TRBJ2-2 few TRBD2 TRBV29-1 TGCGTGGGAATTAGCGGGATTAACACCGGGGAGCTGTTTTTT CVGISGINTGELFF
TRBJ1-1 few NA TRBV28 TGTGCCAGCAGTTTTAACGGGGTCACGATAAACCCTGAAGCTTTCTTT CASSFNGVTINPEAFF
TRBJ2-5 NA NA TRBV10-3 TGTGCCATCAGTGAGTATGGGTCCACTAAAGAGACCCAGTACTTC CAISEYGSTKETQYF
TRBJ2-7 NA TRBD2 TRBV27 TGTGCCAGTGTCCGATTTAGCGGGAGAGGGGGCGGCACCTACGAGCAGTACTTC CASVRFSGRGGGTYEQYF
TRBJ2-6 NA NA TRBV19 TGTGCCAGTAGTATCTCGCTATCTGGGGCCAACGTCCTGACTTTC CASSISLSGANVLTF
TRBJ1-5 NA TRBD1 TRBV30 TGTGCCTGGAGTACGACAGGGTGGAATCAGCCCCAGCATTTT CAWSTTGWNQPQHF
TRBJ1-1 once NA TRBV5-1 TGCGCCAGCAGCAAACAGGGGAACACTGAAGCTTTCTTT CASSKQGNTEAFF
TRBJ1-6 once NA TRBV5-4 TGTGCCAGCAGCTTGGAGGGGAATTCACCCCTCCACTTT CASSLEGNSPLHF
TRBJ2-1 once TRBD2 TRBV2 TGTGCCAGCATCTTACTAGCGGGGTTTGAGCAGTTCTTC CASILLAGFEQFF
TRBJ1-2 NA TRBD1 TRBV7-9 TGTGCCAGCAGCTTCGGACAGGGCAACTATGGCTACACCTTC CASSFGQGNYGYTF
TRBJ2-1 NA NA TRBV3-1/TRBV3-2 TGTGCCAGCAATGGAGGATGGGATGAGCAGTTCTTC CASNGGWDEQFF
TRBJ2-5 NA NA TRBV7-9 TGTGCCAGCAGCTCCCTCTCTCGAGAGACCCAGTACTTC CASSSLSRETQYF
TRBJ1-2 NA NA TRBV5-8 TGTGCCAGCAGCCCTGGTTCAAGAGGAGGCTACACCTTC CASSPGSRGGYTF
TRBJ1-1 NA NA TRBV15 TGTGCCACCAGCAGAGAAGGAGGGTTCACTGAAGCTTTCTTT CATSREGGFTEAFF
TRBJ1-1 NA NA TRBV30 TGTGCCTGGAGTCTAGGTTTGAACACTGAAGCTTTCTTT CAWSLGLNTEAFF
TRBJ2-1 NA NA TRBV27 TGTGCCAGCAGTCCCAGACAGGATGGGTTGGAGCAGTTCTTC CASSPRQDGLEQFF
TRBJ1-1 NA NA TRBV6-5 TGTGCCAGCAGCCCCAGCGACTTGGTGAACACTGAAGCTTTCTTT CASSPSDLVNTEAFF
TRBJ1-1 few NA TRBV5-8 TGTGCCAGCAGCTTGTCGAGGCGGGGATCTGAAGCTTTCTTT CASSLSRRGSEAFF
TRBJ1-1 NA NA TRBV19 TGTGCCAGTAGTCCCGGGAACACTGAAGCTTTCTTT CASSPGNTEAFF
TRBJ1-1 NA NA TRBV30 TGTGCCTCGTCACAGGAACTCTCTTTCTTT CASSQELSFF